The 26 T cell receptor beta chains below all came from one sample that was sequenced in a study of blood T cell repertoires in COVID-19. Profiling relied on immunoSEQ multiplex PCR, and the TCRdb table lists in-frame clones only, not all of them. This sample has about 170,000 clones, with 65% to 90% found just once. Material: peripheral blood. These receptors all stem from a woman aged 35 to 49 with COVID-19, enrolled during active disease.

This clone came up once. The chain combines TRBV2 with TRBJ1-3; D is uncertain. Germline CDR1 is SNHLY and CDR2 is FYNNEI. CDR3 size: 13 residues. V shed 7 bases and J shed 6 bases, with 13 bases lying between them. CDR3 residues: CASTSPKLNTIYF. The CDR3, as DNA: TGTGCCAGCACGAGTCCAAAGCTAAACACCATATATTTT.

This clone was detected only a few times. V usage is TRBV4-2 and J usage is TRBJ1-6; D possibly corresponds to TRBD1 (5 bases). The CDR3 sequence is 15 residues long. V was cut by 6 bases and J by 6 bases, with 15 bases left in between. Germline loops: CDR1 LGHNA, CDR2 YNFKEQ. In nucleotides, the CDR3 is TGTGCCAGCAGGGCCTCGGACACCTTTAATTCACCCCTCCACTTT. Translation: CASRASDTFNSPLHF.

The CDR3 is CASSWARTDTQYF. The CDR3 DNA reads as TGTGCCAGCAGTTGGGCCCGCACAGATACGCAGTATTTT. V is TRBV12-3 or TRBV12-4 and J is TRBJ2-3, with D uncertain. The CDR3 runs to 13 residues. V was clipped by 4 bases and J by 1 base, with 6 bases between them.

The CDR3 DNA is TGTGCCAGCAAGCGGGACAGGACCGGCTACACCTTC. As protein: CASKRDRTGYTF. This chain connects TRBV12-3 or TRBV12-4 to TRBJ1-2; 8 bases are shared with TRBD1. V shed 7 bases and J 8 bases; nucleotides not matched to a gene: 6. This CDR3 is 12 amino acids long.

This clone was observed a single time. The chain joins TRBV2 to TRBJ1-1, with 8 nucleotides matching TRBD1. After removal of 3 bases from V and 1 base from J, the junction contained 4 bases not matched to a gene. This CDR3 has 15 amino acids. Per germline, CDR1 SNHLY and CDR2 FYNNEI. CDR3 region: CASSDRGRRNTEAFF. The CDR3, as DNA: TGTGCCAGCAGTGACAGGGGGCGGCGGAACACTGAAGCTTTCTTT.

V usage is TRBV6-5 and J usage is TRBJ2-1, with 9 bases identical to TRBD2. The CDR3 has 15 residues. Looked up from germline, CDR1 is MNHEY and CDR2 is SVGAGI. V was clipped by 6 bases and J by 7 bases; unmatched bases: 10. The CDR3 loop is CASSKTSGNKNEQFF. The CDR3 coding sequence is TGTGCCAGCAGCAAGACTAGCGGAAACAAAAATGAGCAGTTCTTC.

This clone was observed a handful of times. J is TRBJ2-2 and V is TRBV19; 11 bases align to TRBD1. CDR1 is LNHDA, CDR2 SQIVND, per germline (reference sequence). This CDR3 is built from 15 residues. The trim removed 3 bases at V and 4 bases at J, leaving 1 base unmatched. The CDR3 sequence: CASSIGQGATGELFF. In DNA, the CDR3 is TGTGCCAGTAGTATTGGACAGGGGGCCACCGGGGAGCTGTTTTTT.

The rearrangement uses TRBV30 and TRBJ1-4; TRBD1 matches 10 bases. The CDR3 covers 14 residues. Germline V gene data show CDR1 as GTSNPN and CDR2 as SVGIG (reference sequence). Germline trimming cut 1 base from V and 7 bases from J; bases unmatched to any gene: 3. Written as DNA, the CDR3 is TGTGCCTGGAGTGGGGACAGGGGTGTTGAAAAACTGTTTTTT. It translates to CAWSGDRGVEKLFF.

This chain joins TRBV11-1 and TRBJ1-2, with D unclear. The germline CDR1 and CDR2 sequences are SGHAT and FQDESV (reference sequence). The V and J ends lost 0 bases and 5 bases respectively, with 7 bases between them. This CDR3 contains 13 residues. As DNA, the CDR3 is TGTGCCAGCAGCTTAGCTCAGACTTATGGCTACACCTTC. Amino acid sequence: CASSLAQTYGYTF. Based on the CDR3 plus reference TRBV11-1 and TRBJ1-2, the full variable domain is EAEVAQSPRYKITEKSQAVAFWCDPISGHATLYWYRQILGQGPELLVQFQDESVVDDSQLPKDRFSAERLKGVDSTLKIQPAELGDSAMYLCASSLAQTYGYTFGSGTRLTVV.

The chain uses TRBV7-3 and TRBJ2-2; D possibly corresponds to TRBD1 (6 bases). Per the germline V gene, CDR1 is SGHTA and CDR2 is FQGTGA. V shed 5 bases and J shed 4 bases, with 14 bases lying between them. The CDR3 runs 15 residues. The CDR3 loop is CASSPQGSGTGELFF. The CDR3 DNA is TGTGCCAGCAGCCCACAGGGATCGGGCACCGGGGAGCTGTTTTTT.

The V call is TRBV7-6, the J call TRBJ2-5; 10 bases are a match to TRBD2. The CDR3 consists of 16 residues. Germline V gene data show CDR1 as SGHVS and CDR2 as FNYEAQ. The V gene end was trimmed by 2 bases and the J gene end by 1 base; junction bases not matched to a gene: 4. The CDR3 spells CASSLSPSGGQETQYF. The CDR3 DNA reads TGTGCCAGCAGCTTATCCCCTAGCGGGGGCCAAGAGACCCAGTACTTC.

The chain recombines TRBV27 with TRBJ2-7; D might be TRBD1 (7 bases). Germline V gives CDR1 MNHEY, CDR2 SMNVEV (reference sequence). The length of the CDR3 is 15 residues. V lost 7 bases and J lost 3, with 19 bases in between. The CDR3 bases are TGTGCCAGCACCTCAGGGGGGTCCGGCTACTACGAGCAGTACTTC. Translating gives CASTSGGSGYYEQYF.

The J gene is TRBJ2-7, the V gene TRBV2; perhaps TRBD1 as D (7 bases). Trimming pared 6 bases from V and 5 bases from J, leaving 17 bases between. Germline loops: CDR1 SNHLY, CDR2 FYNNEI. The CDR3 is 14 amino acids. The CDR3 protein is CASRASGGYHEQYF. CDR3 sequence (DNA): TGTGCCAGCAGGGCCTCAGGGGGGTATCACGAGCAGTACTTC.

The chain couples TRBV2 to TRBJ1-6; 7 nucleotides agree with TRBD1. CDR1 SNHLY and CDR2 FYNNEI come from the germline V gene. The ends lost 4 bases at V and 5 bases at J; junction bases unmatched: 2. CDR3 size: 14 residues. The DNA of the CDR3 is TGTGCCAGCAGTGGGGGACAGAATAATTCACCCCTCCACTTT. Residues: CASSGGQNNSPLHF.

DNA for the CDR3: TGTGCCAGCAGCCCCCAGGTCCTCTCCTACAATGAGCAGTTCTTC. Translated: CASSPQVLSYNEQFF. The gene calls are TRBV11-2 and TRBJ2-1; no reliable D call. In germline, CDR1 is SGHAT, CDR2 FQNNGV. This CDR3 has 15 residues. V was pared by 5 bases and J by 0 bases, with 11 bases between.

This clone came up a few times. The chain is built from TRBV4-1 and TRBJ2-1, with D uncertain. Germline V gene lookup returns CDR1 MGHRA and CDR2 YSYEKL. CDR3 size: 11 residues. V was shortened by 7 bases and J by 9 bases, with 10 bases between the two germline ends. This chain's CDR3 is CASIGVCEQFF. In DNA, the CDR3 is TGCGCCAGCATCGGAGTTTGTGAGCAGTTCTTC.

This chain links TRBV7-9 with TRBJ2-1; 13 positions match TRBD2. Per the germline V gene, CDR1 is SEHNR and CDR2 is FQNEAQ (reference sequence). The CDR3 runs 16 residues. The ends lost 1 base at V and 5 bases at J; junction bases unmatched: 2. The CDR3 nucleotides are TGTGCCAGCAGCTTAGGACTAGCGGGGGGTCACAATGAGCAGTTCTTC. Translation: CASSLGLAGGHNEQFF.

This clone has just a few counts. This chain connects TRBV7-9 to TRBJ2-3, with D perhaps TRBD1 (5 bases). The CDR3 has 14 amino acids. CDR1 SEHNR and CDR2 FQNEAQ come from the germline V gene (reference sequence). V was pared by 5 bases and J by 4 bases, with 13 bases between. CDR3 in DNA: TGTGCCAGCAGCACCTCAGGGTTTGCAGATACGCAGTATTTT. The encoded protein is CASSTSGFADTQYF.

On this clone itself: One junction end disagrees with the germline gene, perhaps due to a read error. The genes are TRBV2 and TRBJ1-1, with TRBD1 matching 9 bases. Germline CDR1 and CDR2: SNHLY and FYNNEI. The CDR3 is 13 amino acids. The DNA for the CDR3 is TGTGCCAGCAGGAAACAGGGGGCGCCCAAAAGTTCCTTT. As protein: CASRKQGAPKSSF.

The chain links TRBV29-1 to TRBJ2-2, with TRBD2 identical over 10 bases. Unmatched junction bases numbered 0, after V lost 7 bases and J lost 1 base. The CDR3 is 13 amino acids. Germline V gene sequence: CDR1 SQVTM, CDR2 ANQGSEA. CDR3 in amino acids: CSGTSGNTGELFF. CDR3 DNA: TGCAGCGGGACTAGCGGGAACACCGGGGAGCTGTTTTTT.

J is TRBJ1-1 and V is TRBV27, with a possible D match to TRBD1 (5 bases). Looked up from germline, CDR1 is MNHEY and CDR2 is SMNVEV (reference sequence). CDR3 length equals 15 residues. V lost 4 bases, J lost 1 base, and 13 bases lay in between. The CDR3 protein is CASSSGFGRNTEAFF. The CDR3 bases are TGTGCCAGCAGTTCAGGGTTCGGGCGGAACACTGAAGCTTTCTTT.

This rearrangement joins TRBV28 to TRBJ2-7, with 11 bases fitting TRBD2. Germline trimming cut 6 bases from V and 7 bases from J; bases unmatched to any gene: 11. CDR1 is MDHEN and CDR2 is SYDVKM in the germline V gene. This CDR3 has 15 amino acids. The CDR3 DNA follows: TGTGCCAGCAGCTCGGTTGGGGGACTAGCGGAGGAGCAGTACTTC. Amino acid sequence: CASSSVGGLAEEQYF.

There are a few counts of this clone. The sample carries other DNA sequences with the same CDR3. The chain joins TRBV19 to TRBJ1-1; 7 bases match TRBD1. Germline V gene sequence: CDR1 LNHDA, CDR2 SQIVND (reference sequence). The V segment lost 3 bases and the J segment 7 bases; nucleotides outside the gene matches: 5. CDR3 length: 13 amino acids. The CDR3 here is CASSMDRPNEAFF. In DNA, the CDR3 is TGTGCCAGTAGTATGGACAGGCCCAATGAAGCTTTCTTT.

This chain joins TRBV5-4 and TRBJ2-5; TRBD1 is a possible D gene (7 bases). Trimming left V 4 bases short and J 0 bases short, with 10 bases between. CDR1 SGHNT and CDR2 YYREEE come from the germline V gene (reference sequence). CDR3 length equals 14 residues. In DNA form, the CDR3 reads TGTGCCAGCAGCGGGGGGACAGACCAAGAGACCCAGTACTTC. Translated, it gives CASSGGTDQETQYF.

The CDR3 nucleotides read TGTGCCTGGACTAGCCTTGAGACCCAGTACTTC. Translated: CAWTSLETQYF. The V gene is TRBV30, the J gene TRBJ2-5, with D possibly matching TRBD2 (5 bases). Trimming pared 4 bases from V and 5 bases from J, leaving 8 bases between. Germline CDR1 GTSNPN, CDR2 SVGIG (reference sequence). The CDR3 contains 11 residues. Variable domain in full (rest from reference TRBV30 and TRBJ2-5): SQTIHQWPATLVQPVGSPLSLECTVEGTSNPNLYWYRQAAGRGLQLLFYSVGIGQISSEVPQNLSASRPQDRQFILSSKKLLLSDSGFYLCAWTSLETQYFGPGTRLLVL.

This sequence joins TRBV5-8 and TRBJ2-5; 10 bases are shared with TRBD1. The CDR3 sequence is 15 residues long. The germline V gene encodes CDR1 SGHTS and CDR2 YDEGEE. The V gene end was trimmed by 5 bases and the J gene end by 4 bases; junction bases not matched to a gene: 8. CDR3 coding DNA: TGTGCCAGCAGGGGCCGGGACAGGGGTGGAGAGACCCAGTACTTC. It is translated as CASRGRDRGGETQYF.